This paragraph reports one T cell receptor beta chain. The antigen this receptor binds is unknown. Per-base qualities were not stored, and no clone one base away is much larger. Set within a cohort of healthcare workers in London, UK, this nested case-control study involved weekly PCR testing of nasopharyngeal swabs along with blood sampling. Between 23 and 31 March 2020, the week of the UK lockdown, healthcare workers were enrolled and then followed up weekly for as long as 16 weeks. Library method: 5' RACE. Sequencing instrument: NextSeq 500. The TCR library protocol attached unique molecular identifiers to individual cDNA molecules to correct for sequencing error and PCR bias. Both TCR alpha and beta chains were sequenced, and tight co-correlation was observed between alpha and beta sequence abundances in each sample. The original pipeline was this. Decombinator V4 was used to annotate TCR sequences for V gene, J gene and CDR3. TCRs were defined as expanded if a significant change between any two time points was detected under a Poisson model with p below 0.0001. TCR abundances were normalised to the total number of TCRs sequenced per sample and were expressed as counts per million. MAIT TCRs were defined by TRAV1-2 paired with TRAJ12, TRAJ20 or TRAJ33, and iNKT TCRs by TRAV10 paired with TRAJ18. VDJdb, accessed on 1 November 2021, was searched for TCRs annotated for CMV, EBV and SARS-CoV-2, and TCRs annotated for more than one antigen were excluded. TCRdb's own reprocessing of the public reads used fastp at Q25 and MiXCR and kept productive beta chains. Duplicate CDR3 protein sequences are folded into a single record with the most common DNA and genes. The V and J calls and clone size come from TCRdb's table, not from the authors' own analysis. Counted in this sample were about 60,000 distinct CDR3 sequences; approximately 12% of them appeared once. Jointly, the top ten make up 3.5% to 5.5% of the sample.

The CDR3 covers 13 residues, taking in both the cysteine and the phenylalanine. Only the CDR3 DNA is retained, 39 bases long and in frame from the first base. From the germline V gene (reference sequence), CDR1 is SEHNR and CDR2 is FQNEAQ. V is pruned by 3 bases and J by 13 bases, leaving 2 bases of the junction without a gene match. These data originate in a study of early T cells in non-severe SARS-CoV-2 infection (dated by TCRdb to about 2021). For context, the study as a whole: Because TCR sequencing relied on bulk RNA taken from unsorted whole blood, pairing of alpha and beta chains was not possible.

Overall results and qualifications from the work: VDJdb matching was skewed toward anti-spike CD8 responses and likely underestimated virus-specific expansions, missing private and CD4 specificities.

The sequenced sample was whole blood. This clonotype originated in an adult who was a healthcare worker with PCR-confirmed SARS-CoV-2 infection or an uninfected control (not recorded which). The chain uses TRBV7-9 and TRBJ2-1, and 14 junction bases match TRBD2. The CDR3 reads CASSLGLAGAQFF. In nucleotide form, the sequence is TGTGCCAGCAGCTTGGGACTAGCGGGGGCCCAGTTCTTC.